Listed here are 6 T cell receptor beta chains from one sample, sequenced in a study of cytomegalovirus exposure and HLA in healthy donors. Vbeta (60) and Jbeta (13) primers were used in the PCR. TCRdb keeps only in-frame clones here, not all; method: immunoSEQ multiplex PCR. This repertoire shows about 190,000 clones, about four fifths found once; its top ten account for roughly 2.6%. What was sequenced was PBMCs. The receptor source for this set is a woman aged 45 to 65 in good health and CMV-seropositive.

This chain uses TRBV30 with TRBJ2-6; D is unresolved. CDR1 and CDR2 from the germline V gene are GTSNPN and SVGIG (reference sequence). V lost 3 bases and J lost 0, with 6 bases in between. The CDR3 consists of 14 residues. The DNA for the CDR3 is TGTGCCTGGAGCTCCGGCTCTGGGGCCAACGTCCTGACTTTC. It translates to CAWSSGSGANVLTF.

The chain links TRBV4-3 to TRBJ1-1; 8 bases agree with TRBD1. Trimming took 0 bases from V and 6 from J; bases not matched to a gene: 6. In germline, CDR1 is LGHNA, CDR2 YSLEER. The CDR3 loop spans 15 amino acids. The CDR3 DNA reads TGCGCCAGCAGCCAAGATACAGGGGGTTTTGCTGAAGCTTTCTTT. As protein: CASSQDTGGFAEAFF.

This sequence joins TRBV9 and TRBJ1-5; a possible D gene is TRBD1 (5 bases). Per germline, CDR1 SGDLS and CDR2 YYNGEE. V lost 0 bases and J 5 bases, leaving 12 bases between the germline ends. CDR3 length equals 15 residues. The CDR3 loop reads CASSVGAGGDQPQHF. The CDR3 coding sequence is TGTGCCAGCAGCGTAGGAGCCGGAGGGGATCAGCCCCAGCATTTT.

The chain has TRBV4-2 and TRBJ1-4, with 9 bases matching TRBD1. V lost 1 base, J lost 7 bases, and 4 bases stayed unmatched. Germline V gives CDR1 LGHNA, CDR2 YNFKEQ. The CDR3 length is 15 residues. The CDR3 sequence is CASSQGDREVEKLFF. The CDR3 region has the DNA TGTGCCAGCAGCCAAGGGGACAGGGAGGTTGAAAAACTGTTTTTT.

The genes are TRBV15 and TRBJ2-3, with 12 bases fitting TRBD2. CDR1 is LNHNV, CDR2 YYDKDF, per germline (reference sequence). CDR3 size: 16 residues. V lost 2 bases and J lost 4; bases outside the gene matches: 4. CDR3: CATSRSSGGASDTQYF. For the CDR3, the DNA is TGTGCCACCAGCAGATCTAGCGGGGGGGCGTCAGATACGCAGTATTTT.

V is TRBV7-8 and J is TRBJ2-5, with TRBD2 matching 9 bases. CDR1 is SGHVS, CDR2 FQNEAQ, per germline. The CDR3 runs 13 residues. The J segment lost 5 bases and the V segment lost 8 bases, leaving 6 bases of the junction unmatched. The CDR3 bases are TGTGCCAGCGCGGGGGGGATAATGGAGACCCAGTACTTC. Protein sequence: CASAGGIMETQYF.